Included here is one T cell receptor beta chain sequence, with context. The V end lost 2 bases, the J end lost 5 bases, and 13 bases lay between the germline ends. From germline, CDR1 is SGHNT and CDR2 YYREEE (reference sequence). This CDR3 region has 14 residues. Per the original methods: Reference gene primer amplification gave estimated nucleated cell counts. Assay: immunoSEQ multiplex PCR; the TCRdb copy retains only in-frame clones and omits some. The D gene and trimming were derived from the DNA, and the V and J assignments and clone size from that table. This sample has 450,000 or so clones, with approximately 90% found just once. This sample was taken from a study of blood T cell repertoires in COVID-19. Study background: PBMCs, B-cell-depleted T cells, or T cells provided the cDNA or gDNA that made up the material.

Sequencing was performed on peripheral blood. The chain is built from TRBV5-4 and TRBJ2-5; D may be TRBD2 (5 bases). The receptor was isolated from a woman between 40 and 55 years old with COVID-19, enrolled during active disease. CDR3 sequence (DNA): TGTGCCAGCAGCTTTTTTATACGAGGGGAGACCCAGTACTTC. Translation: CASSFFIRGETQYF.